The T cell receptor beta chain under discussion was sequenced for a study of cytomegalovirus exposure and HLA in healthy donors (dated by TCRdb to 2016 to 2017). As for the study more broadly: According to an earlier analysis of a few hundred of the donors, about 170 million T cells yielded roughly 100 million unique TCR beta sequences and about 300 Gb of sequence data. In a later analysis, previously published TCR beta repertoires from hundreds of donors were re-analyzed and high-resolution HLA genotyping was added so that TCR occurrence patterns could be studied. Among 350 to 400 genotyped donors of the cohort, an average of roughly 240,000 unique TCR beta nucleotide sequences were sequenced per donor, around a sixth of them non-productive. In a later genetic analysis, genome-wide SNP genotypes for about three fifths of the roughly 670 donors were used, and that subset was treated as a discovery cohort. Roughly 5 DR-DQ haplotypes were treated as single units for association and clustering because of strong linkage in the cohort. An earlier analysis of some 500 of the donors applied high-throughput TCR beta sequencing to assess whether each TCR beta V gene segment acted as functional or pseudogenic. The number of donors typed differed by locus, with about 629-630 for A, B, C, DRB1 and DQB1, 522 for DQA1, over 600 for DPA1, and some 470 for DPB1. In the later analysis, no new phenotypic data were used to find candidate immune exposures; instead, reliance was placed on TCR beta sequences and their occurrence across donors. An early release covering some 640 HLA-typed donors comprised approximately 300 gigabases of sequencing data and roughly 85 million unique TCR sequences. The T cell repertoires of 666 subjects were profiled by immunosequencing and related to cytomegalovirus serostatus. To predict cytomegalovirus infection status, the study brought together high-throughput TCR immunosequencing, statistical association of individual TCRs with disease status, and machine learning. HLA typing included class I and class II loci at four-digit resolution. All discovery cohort repertoires had been generated on a single sequencing platform. The study aimed to test whether signatures of past pathogen exposure could be identified by cataloging public T cell receptors. Besides the first cohort of 666 subjects, a separate validation cohort made up of 120 different subjects was used. Donor age, sex, ethnicity and CMV serostatus were compiled together with the repertoire data. Of the 398 genotyped donors, around 81% fell in the genetic ancestry cluster associated with self-reported Caucasian donors.

The cohort was made up of 500 to 850 healthy bone marrow donors. All cohort members were sampled while nominally healthy, although unrecorded immune exposures were likely present. The donor was CMV seropositive and was included in the group of almost 300 seropositive cohort members. Every donor gave a peripheral blood sample, and the peripheral blood mononuclear cells from that sample were used for TCR beta sequencing. Genomic DNA extraction from the blood cell samples was performed with the Qiagen DNeasy Blood Extraction Kit. The investigation overall reported the following: Several of the top co-occurrence clusters appeared to be linked to parvovirus B19, influenza, CMV and Epstein-Barr virus, according to a later analysis. Correlated functional status among segregating V segments might reflect linkage disequilibrium, but an unknown experimental factor could not be ruled out. The only immune exposure information available for the cohort was CMV serostatus. In a later analysis, HLA-associated TCR beta chains were found to be more clonally expanded and to have lower generation probabilities than equally common non-associated chains. An association between a missense DCLRE1C variant and V-gene and J-gene trimming of TCR beta chains was found in a later genetic analysis and replicated in an independent cohort. The cohort was sequenced for TCR beta chains only, and without alpha or paired-chain data the features that could be detected were limited. A further reported finding was that TCR beta sequences accurately predicted the HLA-A and HLA-B alleles for most subjects in the first cohort. In a later analysis, the rate of TCR association differed among HLA loci, with DRB1 alleles having the most associated TCRs and HLA-C alleles having the fewest. In a later analysis, most CMV-associated TCR beta chains were found to appear HLA-restricted, with HLA associations seemingly driven largely by CMV exposure. Broadly in line with IMGT annotations, most TCR beta V segments showed up in productive rearrangements about 87% or about 30% of the time in an earlier analysis of several hundred of the donors. Compared with the approximately 670-donor mean, donors in an Asian-associated ancestry cluster had fewer N-insertions in productive TCRs, according to a later genetic analysis. The classifier was reported to diagnose cytomegalovirus status with high specificity and sensitivity in both the original cohort and the validation cohort. When HLA alleles, especially DR and DQ, strongly co-occurred, TCR associations were difficult to assign to individual alleles. The authors suggested that the approach could potentially be generalized to other disease states and immunological phenotypes. Most TCR sequences were observed very rarely across donors, whereas some public TCRs were present in many individuals. In a later analysis, 15,000 to 20,000 TCR beta sequences were associated with specific HLA alleles at a false discovery rate of 0.05. The sequencing pipeline was judged likely to have produced a cluster of highly shared sequence variants as a technical artifact. Because counts were too low, approximately 15 rarely observed V segments, including chromosome 9 orphons, were excluded from the earlier analysis of 587 of the donors. A few of the identified cytomegalovirus-associated TCR beta chains were confirmed in vitro to be specific for cytomegalovirus antigens. Some IMGT-functional V segments, including TRBV6-2 and TRBV6-3, could not be distinguished by the 87-base-pair reads and were therefore excluded. Because HLA typing was missing for some donors at each locus, association tests included only the typed subset. Presence/absence analyses assumed roughly uniform sequencing depth across donors, an assumption that may not hold. The study listed 150 to 200 TCR beta chains as associated with cytomegalovirus.

Library preparation employed the immunoSEQ multiplex PCR assay. The multiplex PCR relied on a mix of 60 forward primers for TCR Vbeta segments and 13 reverse primers for TCR Jbeta segments. The CDR3 region of rearranged TCR beta genes was amplified from genomic DNA with a multiplex PCR assay. The amplified TCR beta libraries were sequenced on the Illumina HiSeq System as 87-base-pair reads. The paper's data handling went like this. In a later analysis, some 80 million unique TCR beta chains were counted across the 500 to 850 repertoires, and about 9.9 million of these chains were shared by at least two donors. Raw reads were error-corrected and collapsed into unique sequences by a nearest-neighbor algorithm in which closely related sequences were merged to remove PCR and sequencing errors. CDR3 sequences were aligned to IMGT reference sequences to assign V, D and J gene segments. For a sequence to be retained, a match of at least six nucleotides was required to both a V gene segment and a J gene segment. Rearrangements were classified as productive when the CDR3 lacked stop codons and remained in frame with V and J, and all other rearrangements were classified as non-productive. CDR3 was defined according to IMGT convention as the region running from the second conserved V-encoded cysteine to the conserved J-encoded phenylalanine. The earlier analysis of some 580 of the donors excluded any sequence lacking an unambiguous match to a single V gene segment. An earlier analysis of some 610 of the donors called V segments functional above 56.7% productive rearrangements and segregating when the between-donor standard deviation exceeded 5%. A statistical classification framework was built to diagnose cytomegalovirus status from the catalog of TCR beta chain sequences. V and J gene assignment, in a later analysis, came from comparing TCR nucleotide sequences with IMGT/GENE-DB human TR gene sequences. The TCRdist pipeline was used in a later analysis to assign CDR3 sequences and most-parsimonious VDJ recombination scenarios. In a later analysis, every TCR beta chain was defined by the combination of its CDR3 amino acid sequence and its V-gene family, and reads without a unique V-gene family were dropped. To address suspected cross-contamination and a sequencing artifact, a later analysis removed 592 highly shared, low-generation-probability nucleotide sequences. A later analysis calculated a clonal expansion index for each public chain from normalized within-repertoire ranks of inferred template counts. In a later analysis, generation probabilities were computed using a VDJ recombination model fitted to out-of-frame rearrangements, and the results were checked against IGoR. A later analysis scored TCR-TCR, TCR-HLA and TCR-CMV co-occurrence with hypergeometric tests, applying a repertoire-size bias correction to TCR pairs. False discovery rates were estimated in a later analysis by permuting HLA or CMV assignments 20 times. A later analysis grouped co-occurring TCRs with DBSCAN, adding TCRdist sequence similarity when clustering within HLA-allele-positive subsets. For co-occurrence clustering, repertoires with fewer than 30,000 or more than 120,000 public chains were excluded, along with roughly 5 repertoires with anomalous nucleotide sharing. The source is immuneACCESS, and TCRdb retained only in-frame sequences with V and J called. Part of the clones is not carried over; for the studies checked, unresolved V genes explain less than half of this, and the remainder is unexplained. That table furnishes V, J and clone size, whereas the DNA furnished D and trimming. The sample includes 90,000 to 130,000 clones, with 65% to 85% observed a single time. The ten largest clones capture 5% to 8% of the sample.

Looking up the germline V gene yields CDR1 SGHRS and CDR2 YFSETQ. The CDR3 covers 15 residues, taking in both the cysteine and the phenylalanine. CDR3 DNA only is kept here, 45 bases in frame from base 1. V has 0 bases trimmed and J has 12 bases trimmed; junction bases matching no gene number 14. With respect to this clone: What antigen it recognizes has not been identified. No much larger clone is present one base from it, and per-base qualities are unavailable.

The source of this sequence is a young man in good health and CMV-seropositive. Sequencing used PBMCs. The sequence links TRBV5-1 to TRBJ2-5; the junction holds 7 bases that match TRBD1. Here the CDR3 is given as CASSLAIDRAPRKYF. The sequenced DNA is TGCGCCAGCAGCTTGGCCATTGACAGGGCCCCTCGAAAGTACTTC.